This TCR beta chain was captured in a study of CD8 T cells in acute hepatitis C reinfection. Study outcomes and limitations: All groups preferentially used TRBV04 and TRBV06, which was not due to overrepresentation in the naive pool. Follow-up repertoires were missing for chronically infected subjects.

Time point reported: naive CD8 control sorted from an acute-time-point sample. People who inject drugs in the Montreal Hepatitis C Cohort were donors. A positive HCV RNA or antibody test following a negative test within 24 weeks defined acute primary infection. This clone has a single count. Its cognate antigen is unknown. Trimming left V 1 base short and J 8 bases short, with 18 bases between. Germline V gene data show CDR1 as MGHRA and CDR2 as YSYEKL. The length of the CDR3 is 16 residues. Some clones are missing from TCRdb's copy, which holds only in-frame ones; the method was immunoSEQ multiplex PCR. The profile shows tens of thousands of clones, roughly 88% of them singletons.

The sample consisted of naive CD8+ T cells from PBMCs. This rearrangement joins TRBV4-1 to TRBJ2-1; D unclear. The TCR originated in a woman under 30 who spontaneously cleared hepatitis C infection. CDR3 protein: CASSQGGGLGIDEQFF. DNA for the CDR3: TGCGCCAGCAGCCAAGGAGGTGGATTGGGGATCGATGAGCAGTTCTTC.